Listed below are T cell receptor beta chains from one sample, sequenced in a study of cytomegalovirus exposure and HLA in healthy donors. Data came from immunoSEQ multiplex PCR; TCRdb stores just in-frame clones and leaves some out. The sample consists of about 120,000 clones, 79% of them appearing once. The sequenced sample consisted of PBMCs. The receptors originated from a man between 18 and 35 years old in good health and CMV-seronegative. Each CDR3 is given with its conserved first and last residue. D genes are given only for firm matches. Not all rows give a size; the values are once, few, many and, for expanded clones, a class.

clone_size d_call j_call v_call cdr3_nt cdr3_aa
. . TRBJ2-4 TRBV9 TGTGCCAGCAGCGTAAGGGCGGGCCTAGCCAAAAACATTCAGTACTTC CASSVRAGLAKNIQYF
. . TRBJ1-5 TRBV7-9 TGTGCCAGCAGCTTAGCCATTCGGACAGACAATCAGCCCCAGCATTTT CASSLAIRTDNQPQHF
few . TRBJ1-4 TRBV2 TGTGCCAGCACTCGGGGATTCGAAAAACTGTTTTTT CASTRGFEKLFF
. TRBD1 TRBJ1-2 TRBV5-5 TGTGCCAGCAGGTTGGCGGGACAGGGTGGCTACACCTTC CASRLAGQGGYTF
. TRBD2 TRBJ2-2 TRBV7-9 TGTGCCAGCAGCTTAGGTAGCGGGGAATACACCGGGGAGCTGTTTTTT CASSLGSGEYTGELFF
. . TRBJ2-1 TRBV7-9 TGTGCCAGCAGCTCCTTAGCGGTCCTCAATGAGCAGTTCTTC CASSSLAVLNEQFF
. . TRBJ1-4 TRBV9 TGTGCCAGCAGCGTACAGGGGACTAATGAAAAACTGTTTTTT CASSVQGTNEKLFF
. TRBD2 TRBJ2-3 TRBV15 TGTGCCACCAGCAGAGATCTGACTAGCAGCACAGATACGCAGTATTTT CATSRDLTSSTDTQYF
. . TRBJ1-2 TRBV5-4 TGTGCCAGCAGCTCAGGGGACTATGGCTACACCTTC CASSSGDYGYTF
. . TRBJ1-4 TRBV11-2 TGTGCCAGCAGCCCACTTGAGGACAGCGCTAATGAAAAACTGTTTTTT CASSPLEDSANEKLFF
. . TRBJ1-5 TRBV4-1 TGCGCCAGCAGCCAAGGAATGGCAGACAATCAGCCCCAGCATTTT CASSQGMADNQPQHF
once TRBD2 TRBJ2-7 TRBV27 TGTGCCAGCAGCAACCAAGCGGGGAAAACCTACGAGCAGTACTTC CASSNQAGKTYEQYF
. . TRBJ1-2 TRBV29-1 TGCAGCGTTGAGGGGGCAACCTATGGCTACACCTTC CSVEGATYGYTF
. . TRBJ2-4 TRBV28 TGTGCCAGCAGTGTAAACTGTATTCAGTACTTC CASSVNCIQYF
once TRBD1 TRBJ2-1 TRBV19 TGTGCCAGTAGTATAATGGGGACAGGGTACAATGAGCAGTTCTTC CASSIMGTGYNEQFF
once . TRBJ1-1 TRBV7-9 TGTGCCAGCAGCTTAAACCAGGGTTTGGCTGAAGCTTTCTTT CASSLNQGLAEAFF
. . TRBJ1-1 TRBV14 TGTGCCAGTCCTACAGGGCCTGAAGCTTTCTTT CASPTGPEAFF
. . TRBJ2-4 TRBV30 TGTGCCTGGAGTGACTCCCTAGCCAAAAACATTCAGTACTTC CAWSDSLAKNIQYF
. TRBD2 TRBJ2-1 TRBV2 TGTGCCAGCAATCGACCGGGACTAGCGGGAGTCAATGAGCAGTTCTTC CASNRPGLAGVNEQFF
. TRBD1 TRBJ2-7 TRBV15 TGTGCCACCAGCAGTAATCCGGGACAGGGTAACGAGCAGTACTTC CATSSNPGQGNEQYF
. TRBD1 TRBJ2-7 TRBV28 TGTGCCAGCAGCAGACAGGGGGCGCTGGGGGAGCAGTACTTC CASSRQGALGEQYF
. . TRBJ2-5 TRBV11-2 TGTGCCAGCAGCTTACTTAGGACAGCCCAGACCCAGTACTTC CASSLLRTAQTQYF
. . TRBJ2-7 TRBV7-9 TGTTCCAGCAGCTCAACCATAGGGCGGTTTAGGGGGGAGCAGTACTTC CSSSSTIGRFRGEQYF
. TRBD2 TRBJ2-3 TRBV2 TGTGCCAGCAGTGATCCGACTAGCGGGTGGTTAACAGATACGCAGTATTTT CASSDPTSGWLTDTQYF
few TRBD1 TRBJ1-1 TRBV6-1 TGTGCCAGCATAAGACAGGGAGAAGCTTTCTTT CASIRQGEAFF
. . TRBJ2-5 TRBV28 TGTGCCAGCAGTTGGACAGTACAAGAGACCCAGTACTTC CASSWTVQETQYF
. . TRBJ2-3 TRBV28 TGTGCCAGCAGTTCCTCTACCCAAGAAGATACGCAGTATTTT CASSSSTQEDTQYF
. TRBD1 TRBJ2-7 TRBV28 TGTGCCTCGGGACAGGGGTTGAGCGAGCAGTACTTC CASGQGLSEQYF
. TRBD2 TRBJ2-7 TRBV27 TGTGCCAGCAGTTTATCACTAGCGGAATTCTCCTACGAGCAGTACTTC CASSLSLAEFSYEQYF
. . TRBJ2-7 TRBV5-6 TGTGCCAGCAGCTGGGGCGCAGGGAACTCCTACGAGCAGTACTTC CASSWGAGNSYEQYF
. TRBD1 TRBJ1-2 TRBV29-1 TGCAGCGTAGGGCAGGGGGCGTTGGGCTACACCTTC CSVGQGALGYTF
. TRBD2 TRBJ2-5 TRBV6-4 TGTGCCAGCAGTGGTACCCTACTAGCGGGAGGTGCGGAGACCCAGTACTTC CASSGTLLAGGAETQYF
. . TRBJ1-4 TRBV9 TGTGCCAGCAGCGCTTACGGACTTAATGAAAAACTGTTTTTT CASSAYGLNEKLFF
once . TRBJ1-1 TRBV4-2 TGTGCCAGCAGCTTTACCCGGGACACTGAAGCTTTCTTT CASSFTRDTEAFF
once . TRBJ1-5 TRBV7-2 TGTGCCAGCAGCTTGTCCGTTCAGCCCCAGCATTTT CASSLSVQPQHF
. TRBD2 TRBJ2-2 TRBV7-9 TGTGCCAGCAGCCTTCCGGGACTAGTAACCGAGGAGCTGTTTTTT CASSLPGLVTEELFF
. . TRBJ2-3 TRBV7-5 TGTGCCAGAAGCCCCGTCTCTGGTGCGGGAGGGCCTTATTTGACAGATACGCAGTATTTT CARSPVSGAGGPYLTDTQYF
. . TRBJ1-2 TRBV25-1 TGTGCCAGCAGTGCCTGGTCAGTCAACTATGGCTACACCTTC CASSAWSVNYGYTF
. TRBD1 TRBJ1-5 TRBV7-9 TGTGCCAGCAGCCCACAGGGGGGGGATCAGCCCCAGCATTTT CASSPQGGDQPQHF
once . TRBJ2-6 TRBV27 TGTGCCAGCAGTTTTGAGGGCTCTGGGGCCAACGTCCTGACTTTC CASSFEGSGANVLTF
. . TRBJ2-5 TRBV4-1 TGCGCCAGCAGCCAAGAGGCCGAGACCCAGTACTTC CASSQEAETQYF
. . TRBJ1-6 TRBV6-1 TGTGCCAGCAGTGACCCGAGTTATAATTCACCCCTCCACTTT CASSDPSYNSPLHF
. TRBD1 TRBJ1-1 TRBV4-2 TGTGCCAGCAGAACCGGGACAGGGGCCCTTCAAGACGCTTTCTTT CASRTGTGALQDAFF
. . TRBJ1-2 TRBV29-1 TGCAGCGTTGGGCAGGGGTCGGACTATGGCTACACCTTC CSVGQGSDYGYTF
. TRBD1 TRBJ2-1 TRBV19 TGTGCCAGTACCCTCACGGGACAGGGATCCTACAATGAGCAGTTCTTC CASTLTGQGSYNEQFF